These 32 T cell receptor beta chains were sequenced from one sample in a study of OX40 agonist ivuxolimab in advanced cancers. Generated by immunoSEQ multiplex PCR, the TCRdb table keeps only in-frame clones and is missing some. The sample lists 74,000 or so clones, about 93% occurring once. The sequences come from CD4+ or CD8+ T cells sorted from blood, collected in a trial of the OX40 agonist ivuxolimab. These receptors were taken from an adult with an advanced solid tumor such as melanoma, head and neck, liver or kidney cancer.

A single count supports this clone. This chain links TRBV9 with TRBJ2-5; 7 bases match TRBD1. Germline loops: CDR1 SGDLS, CDR2 YYNGEE. CDR3 length: 14 residues. V dropped 2 bases and J dropped 1; count of bases not matched to a gene: 2. In nucleotides, the CDR3 is TGTGCCAGCAGCGTGACAGGGTCCCAAGAGACCCAGTACTTC. Its translation: CASSVTGSQETQYF.

In nucleotides, the CDR3 is TGTGCCAGCAGTCCCGAGGGGGGCCCATGGTCGAGCAATCAGCCCCAGCATTTT. Amino acid sequence: CASSPEGGPWSSNQPQHF. The chain recombines TRBV27 with TRBJ1-5; maybe TRBD1 (6 bases). The CDR3 is made up of 18 amino acids. Trimming removed 5 bases at V and 1 base at J, with 21 bases between. Germline CDR1 MNHEY, CDR2 SMNVEV (reference sequence).

V and J are TRBV28 and TRBJ1-1; tentative D call: TRBD1 (6 bases). The CDR3 has 15 residues. The V end lost 2 bases, the J end lost 6 bases, and 16 bases lay between the germline ends. CDR1 and CDR2 from the germline V gene are MDHEN and SYDVKM. CDR3 residues: CASSLPGARGAEAFF. The CDR3 DNA sequence: TGTGCCAGCAGTTTACCTGGGGCCAGGGGCGCTGAAGCTTTCTTT. The entire variable domain, with the rest obtained from reference TRBV28 and TRBJ1-1, is as follows: DVKVTQSSRYLVKRTGEKVFLECVQDMDHENMFWYRQDPGLGLRLIYFSYDVKMKEKGDIPEGYSVSREKKERFSLILESASTNQTSMYLCASSLPGARGAEAFFGQGTRLTVV.

V usage is TRBV11-2 and J usage is TRBJ2-5; TRBD2 matches 10 bases. This CDR3 spans 16 amino acids. Germline V gene data show CDR1 as SGHAT and CDR2 as FQNNGV. V was pared by 4 bases and J by 4 bases, with 9 bases of the junction left unmatched. In DNA, the CDR3 is TGTGCCAGCAGCTCCTCGCTAGCGGGGGCGCGAGAGACCCAGTACTTC. It yields the protein CASSSSLAGARETQYF. The full variable domain, rest sourced from reference TRBV11-2 and TRBJ2-5, is EAGVAQSPRYKIIEKRQSVAFWCNPISGHATLYWYQQILGQGPKLLIQFQNNGVVDDSQLPKDRFSAERLKGVDSTLKIQPAKLEDSAVYLCASSSSLAGARETQYFGPGTRLLVL.

The V gene is TRBV5-4, the J gene TRBJ2-3; tentatively, D is TRBD2 (5 bases). This CDR3 spans 15 amino acids. The germline V gene encodes CDR1 SGHNT and CDR2 YYREEE (reference sequence). The V end was cut by 5 bases, the J end by 2 bases, with 15 bases between. The CDR3 sequence is CASRLGGGLTDTQYF. The CDR3 DNA is TGTGCCAGCAGACTAGGAGGAGGTCTCACAGATACGCAGTATTTT.

V is TRBV7-2 and J is TRBJ1-4; 8 bases are shared with TRBD1. CDR3 size: 14 residues. In germline, CDR1 is SGHTA, CDR2 FQGNSA. The J segment lost 5 bases and the V segment lost 5 bases, leaving 4 bases of the junction unmatched. The CDR3 is CASSQDRANEKLFF. CDR3 DNA: TGTGCCAGCAGCCAGGACAGGGCCAATGAAAAACTGTTTTTT.

The chain combines TRBV27 with TRBJ2-1; 10 bases are shared with TRBD2. Trimming at V came to 7 bases and at J to 4 bases, leaving 7 bases not matched to a gene. Germline CDR1 is MNHEY and CDR2 is SMNVEV (reference sequence). The CDR3 consists of 15 residues. The DNA of the CDR3 is TGTGCCAGCACTCAGATAGCGGGAGGTTACAATGAGCAGTTCTTC. Translating it yields CASTQIAGGYNEQFF.

The V gene is TRBV11-2, the J gene TRBJ2-7, with D uncertain. Between the trimmed V and J ends, which lost 5 bases and 0 bases, there was a span of 14 bases. CDR3 length: 15 residues. Per the germline V gene, CDR1 is SGHAT and CDR2 is FQNNGV. Here the CDR3 DNA reads TGTGCCAGCAGCCTCGTCAGGCGATACTCCTACGAGCAGTACTTC. It translates to CASSLVRRYSYEQYF.

This sequence joins TRBV6-1 and TRBJ2-7; no definite D call. This CDR3 has 15 residues. V was cut by 1 base and J by 0 bases, with 10 bases left in between. Germline CDR1 and CDR2: MNHNS and SASEGT. This chain's CDR3 is CASSEVAESSYEQYF. The CDR3, as DNA: TGTGCCAGCAGTGAAGTGGCAGAGTCCTCCTACGAGCAGTACTTC.

The CDR3 protein is CASSPPGYSGNTIYF. The CDR3 nucleotides read TGTGCCAGCAGCCCTCCGGGTTACTCTGGAAACACCATATATTTT. This rearrangement joins TRBV28 to TRBJ1-3; D uncertain. This CDR3 contains 15 residues. CDR1 is MDHEN, CDR2 SYDVKM, per germline. Trimming took 6 bases from V and 0 from J, leaving 12 bases between them.

The chain links TRBV19 to TRBJ2-1; 12 bases fit TRBD2. With V trimmed by 2 bases and J by 8 bases, 10 bases remained unmatched. Germline CDR1 is LNHDA and CDR2 is SQIVND (reference sequence). The CDR3 sequence is 17 residues long. The CDR3 DNA follows: TGTGCCAGTAGTATAACTCTAGCGGGAGGGCCGTCTTATGAGCAGTTCTTC. Protein: CASSITLAGGPSYEQFF.

As DNA, the CDR3 is TGTGCCAGCAGTCTCCCGGGCGCAGGGGAAAAACTGTTTTTT. Protein product: CASSLPGAGEKLFF. V gene TRBV5-6 combines with J gene TRBJ1-4, with a possible D match to TRBD1 (5 bases). Germline V lookup: CDR1 SGHDT, CDR2 YYEEEE. V was shortened by 5 bases and J by 8 bases, with 16 bases between the two germline ends. The CDR3 has 14 residues. The full variable domain, with the rest looked up from reference TRBV5-6 and TRBJ1-4, is DAGVTQSPTHLIKTRGQQVTLRCSPKSGHDTVSWYQQALGQGPQFIFQYYEEEERQRGNFPDRFSGHQFPNYSSELNVNALLLGDSALYLCASSLPGAGEKLFFGSGTQLSVL.

This clone was recorded once. CDR3 sequence: CASRAPGRPTSYEQYF. CDR3 nucleotide sequence: TGTGCCAGCAGGGCCCCGGGCAGGCCGACCTCCTACGAGCAGTACTTC. The chain recombines TRBV2 with TRBJ2-7; D uncertain. CDR3 length equals 16 residues. V lost 6 bases, J lost 0 bases, and 18 bases lay in between. The germline gives CDR1 SNHLY, CDR2 FYNNEI.

This chain connects TRBV28 to TRBJ1-1, with unresolved D. The V end was cut by 6 bases, the J end by 0 bases, with 14 bases between. This CDR3 is built from 15 residues. Germline lookup yields CDR1 MDHEN and CDR2 SYDVKM. Here the CDR3 reads CASSLIGQLNTEAFF. The CDR3 nucleotides read TGTGCCAGCAGCCTGATAGGGCAGTTGAACACTGAAGCTTTCTTT.

The chain joins TRBV5-1 to TRBJ2-5; no clear D gene. Germline CDR1 and CDR2: SGHRS and YFSETQ. The CDR3 is 15 residues long. Between the trimmed V and J ends, which lost 1 base and 2 bases, there was a span of 12 bases. CDR3 protein: CASSLSGMGQETQYF. As DNA, the CDR3 is TGCGCCAGCAGCTTGTCAGGAATGGGGCAAGAGACCCAGTACTTC.

The chain employs TRBV7-9 and TRBJ2-7; D is ambiguous. This CDR3 is built from 14 residues. Trimming took 5 bases from V and 0 from J, leaving 11 bases between them. The germline gives CDR1 SEHNR, CDR2 FQNEAQ (reference sequence). The CDR3 protein is CASSPQSSSYEQYF. DNA for the CDR3: TGTGCCAGCAGCCCACAATCGAGCTCCTACGAGCAGTACTTC.

This chain joins TRBV5-6 and TRBJ1-5, with D uncertain. The CDR3 extends over 12 amino acids. Germline CDR1 and CDR2: SGHDT and YYEEEE. V dropped 0 bases and J dropped 3 bases, with 1 base sitting between them. The CDR3 here is CASSLANQPQHF. The DNA of the CDR3 is TGTGCCAGCAGCTTGGCCAATCAGCCCCAGCATTTT.

The chain recombines TRBV7-2 with TRBJ2-7, with TRBD2 matching 9 bases. Germline-derived CDR1 and CDR2 are SGHTA and FQGNSA. Trimming removed 4 bases from V and 4 bases from J; junction bases left unmatched: 8. There are 15 residues in the CDR3. The CDR3 here is CASSSLAGGEYEQYF. CDR3 DNA sequence: TGTGCCAGCAGCTCACTGGCGGGGGGGGAGTACGAGCAGTACTTC.

This sequence joins TRBV19 and TRBJ1-5, with a weak D call TRBD1 (5 bases). CDR1 and CDR2 from the germline V gene are LNHDA and SQIVND (reference sequence). This CDR3 has 14 amino acids. V lost 2 bases and J lost 6, with 11 bases in between. For the CDR3, the DNA is TGTGCCAGTAGTATATCGGAGGGGTTTCAGCCCCAGCATTTT. Amino acids: CASSISEGFQPQHF.

V gene TRBV14 combines with J gene TRBJ1-1; possibly TRBD1 for D (6 bases). The CDR3 covers 13 residues. V was shortened by 3 bases and J by 4 bases, with 9 bases between the two germline ends. Per germline, CDR1 SGHDN and CDR2 FVKESK. DNA of the CDR3: TGTGCCAGCAGCCAGGGGGCCGTCACTGAAGCTTTCTTT. This gives the protein CASSQGAVTEAFF.

This clone has a single count. The chain joins TRBV5-1 to TRBJ2-3; 10 nucleotides align to TRBD2. The J segment lost 4 bases and the V segment lost 4 bases, leaving 9 bases of the junction unmatched. The CDR3 is made up of 16 amino acids. The germline gives CDR1 SGHRS, CDR2 YFSETQ. CDR3 protein: CASSTKTSGSSDTQYF. For the CDR3, the DNA is TGCGCCAGCAGCACCAAGACTAGCGGGTCGTCAGATACGCAGTATTTT.

The chain has TRBV28 and TRBJ2-1; TRBD1 or TRBD2 may be the D gene (5 bases each). The CDR3 runs to 12 residues. Germline loops: CDR1 MDHEN, CDR2 SYDVKM. Trimming left V 5 bases short and J 15 bases short, with 17 bases between. As DNA, the CDR3 is TGTGCCAGCAGTCCCGGGACCTCCGCCGGGTTCTTC. It is translated as CASSPGTSAGFF.

The chain recombines TRBV15 with TRBJ1-5; D call uncertain. The germline V gene encodes CDR1 LNHNV and CDR2 YYDKDF (reference sequence). This CDR3 comprises 13 residues. V lost 1 base and J lost 5, with 6 bases in between. DNA for the CDR3: TGTGCCACCAGCAGAGGCCTAGATCAGCCCCAGCATTTT. This encodes CATSRGLDQPQHF.

V is TRBV5-1 and J is TRBJ2-3; TRBD2 matches 11 bases. CDR3 size: 13 residues. The J segment lost 10 bases and the V segment lost 7 bases, leaving 8 bases of the junction unmatched. Germline V gives CDR1 SGHRS, CDR2 YFSETQ. The CDR3 sequence is CASGTSGREAQYF. CDR3 DNA sequence: TGCGCCAGCGGCACTAGCGGGAGAGAAGCGCAGTATTTT.

The chain has TRBV7-2 and TRBJ2-7, with 11 bases that match TRBD1. Trimming cost V 5 bases and J 1 base; bases outside gene matches: 7. Germline lookup yields CDR1 SGHTA and CDR2 FQGNSA. The CDR3 is 16 amino acids. The CDR3 reads CASSRGTGGLSYEQYF. The CDR3 DNA is TGTGCCAGCAGCCGCGGGACAGGGGGTTTATCCTACGAGCAGTACTTC.

This chain links TRBV28 with TRBJ2-1; 9 nucleotides agree with TRBD2. CDR1 and CDR2 (germline): MDHEN, SYDVKM. J was trimmed by 8 bases and V by 0 bases; bases with no gene match: 5. The CDR3 covers 15 residues. The CDR3 spells CASSLWGTSRDEQFF. The DNA for the CDR3 is TGTGCCAGCAGTTTATGGGGGACTAGCCGAGATGAGCAGTTCTTC.

This rearrangement joins TRBV6-5 to TRBJ1-2; D might be TRBD1 (5 bases). The V gene lost 6 bases and the J gene lost 8 bases, with 7 bases spanning the gap. The CDR3 has 10 amino acids. Germline lookup yields CDR1 MNHEY and CDR2 SVGAGI. CDR3 bases: TGTGCCAGCAGACAGGAGGGCTACACCTTC. It yields the protein CASRQEGYTF.

Regarding this clone: One end of the junction is discordant with germline, which a read error may explain. The rearrangement links TRBV6-5 to TRBJ2-7; 10 bases align to TRBD1. This CDR3 spans 14 amino acids. CDR1 and CDR2 from the germline V gene are MNHEY and SVGAGI. The CDR3 reads CVSSFGTGAYEQYF. In DNA form, the CDR3 reads TGTGTCAGCAGTTTCGGGACAGGGGCTTACGAGCAGTACTTC.

Written as DNA, the CDR3 is TGTGCCAGTAGTCTCCCGGGGACCGGGGAGCTGTTTTTT. Translated: CASSLPGTGELFF. This chain joins TRBV19 and TRBJ2-2, with a weak D call TRBD2 (5 bases). V lost 5 bases and J 5 bases, leaving 9 bases between the germline ends. The CDR3 runs 13 residues. CDR1 LNHDA and CDR2 SQIVND come from the germline V gene (reference sequence).

In its sample, this clone was seen a few times. The chain combines TRBV7-2 with TRBJ2-7, with 10 bases that match TRBD1. The V gene's germline CDR1 is SGHTA and CDR2 FQGNSA. J was trimmed by 3 bases and V by 5 bases; bases with no gene match: 10. The CDR3 runs to 16 residues. CDR3 loop: CASSRSPGTGDYEQYF. The CDR3 DNA sequence: TGTGCCAGCAGCCGCAGTCCCGGGACAGGGGACTACGAGCAGTACTTC. The full variable domain, rest sourced from reference TRBV7-2 and TRBJ2-7, is GAGVSQSPSNKVTEKGKDVELRCDPISGHTALYWYRQSLGQGLEFLIYFQGNSAPDKSGLPSDRFSAERTGGSVSTLTIQRTQQEDSAVYLCASSRSPGTGDYEQYFGPGTRLTVT.

The J gene is TRBJ2-1, the V gene TRBV28, with 7 bases matching TRBD1. Unmatched junction bases numbered 10, after V lost 5 bases and J lost 0 bases. The CDR3 length is 17 residues. Germline lookup yields CDR1 MDHEN and CDR2 SYDVKM. The CDR3: CASSRPGQISSYNEQFF. The CDR3 DNA follows: TGTGCCAGCAGTAGACCGGGACAGATAAGCTCCTACAATGAGCAGTTCTTC.

The J gene is TRBJ1-2, the V gene TRBV5-1; no firm D call. The CDR3 has 14 amino acids. The V end lost 0 bases, the J end lost 5 bases, and 11 bases lay between the germline ends. CDR1 and CDR2 (germline): SGHRS, YFSETQ. CDR3 DNA: TGCGCCAGCAGCTTGGAGGCGGGAGGTTATGGCTACACCTTC. This sequence encodes CASSLEAGGYGYTF. The whole variable domain, remainder taken from reference TRBV5-1 and TRBJ1-2, is KAGVTQTPRYLIKTRGQQVTLSCSPISGHRSVSWYQQTPGQGLQFLFEYFSETQRNKGNFPGRFSGRQFSNSRSEMNVSTLELGDSALYLCASSLEAGGYGYTFGSGTRLTVV.